The clone carrying this T cell receptor (beta chain) was seen a handful of times. Its antigen is as yet unknown. This entry comes from a study of T-cell memory formation after mild COVID-19. Across the study: TCR clusters were mostly donor specific.

Researchers used 5'RACE with constant-segment primers to make TCR alpha and TCR beta cDNA libraries that carry sample barcodes and UMIs. One entry per CDR3 protein results from TCRdb running MiXCR on the 5' RACE reads. Among roughly 480,000 distinct CDR3 sequences listed, approximately 25% were seen once. Study-wide findings and caveats: CD4+ contracting clones were found mainly in CM and EM, and CD8+ ones in EMRA. Contracting clones from day 15 to 85 had balanced CD4/CD8; later expanders favoured CD4+.

The ends lost 1 base at V and 6 bases at J; junction bases unmatched: 8. From germline, CDR1 is MNHNS and CDR2 SASEGT. CDR3 size: 17 residues. The chain couples TRBV6-1 to TRBJ2-2; TRBD2 agrees at 10 bases. Sequenced material: PBMCs or a T cell subset sorted from them (not recorded which). This receptor was obtained from an adult woman who had mild COVID-19 (a few samples of this study predate the infection). Cell type and time point are not known. CDR3 DNA: TGTGCCAGCAGTGAAGTAGCGGGGGGCTCCTTAGCCGGGGAGCTGTTTTTT. It codes for CASSEVAGGSLAGELFF.